This is a list of T cell receptor beta chains from one sample in a study of cytomegalovirus exposure and HLA in healthy donors. Generated by immunoSEQ multiplex PCR, the TCRdb table keeps only in-frame clones and is missing some. Altogether about 130,000 clones are present, approximately 61% being singletons, with the ten largest covering 1.5% to 2%. Sequencing used PBMCs. These receptors came from a human donor in good health. CDR3s leave out the opening cysteine and the closing phenylalanine or tryptophan. Fields, in order: CDR3 length, V gene, clone size, CDR3 protein. Clone size is shown for a subset of rows, as once, few, many or a class of expanded clone.

12	TRBV28	few	ASNRGTMNTEAF
9	TRBV29-1	few	SVGRGTEAF
12	TRBV27	once	ASSWSAGGYEQY
11	TRBV10-1	.	ASSGEQGYEQY
10	TRBV6-5	once	ASSRIADEQY
15	TRBV11-2	.	ASSLDRRDRGDYGYT
13	TRBV27	few	ASSLSGTGNQPQH
16	TRBV9	.	ASSVGGTSGTLSYEQY
11	TRBV6-1	.	ASSEQGQETQY
12	TRBV7-9	.	ASSSFRGGTEAF
16	TRBV9	.	ASSVVQGGRRAYNEQF
15	TRBV23-1	.	ASSQSPPGQGTGELF
14	TRBV5-6	.	ASSLDPTGKNTEAF
12	TRBV10-3	.	AISGQGRADTQY
11	TRBV2	.	ASSEVNTGELF
12	TRBV11-2	.	ASSLTPGYNEQF
13	TRBV9	once	ASSAPGQGYNEQF
12	TRBV2	.	ARSSPERYNEQF
11	TRBV4-2	.	ASSQSRDTEAF
9	TRBV29-1	few	SVGSTYGYT
12	TRBV2	.	ASNQGAVNYGYT
14	TRBV25-1	.	ASSGLDSSNTGELF
11	TRBV27	.	ASRLGQGYGYT
13	TRBV4-2	few	ASSPLGAPFYGYT
15	TRBV12-2	.	ASRCRGWGHGNQPQH
11	TRBV29-1	.	SVDGTGGYEQY
13	TRBV19	.	ASSLLGQGNEKLF
10	TRBV28	.	ASSLLSYEQY
13	TRBV6-5	.	ASSYSPGNNEKLF
15	TRBV28	few	ASSLDLSGTGVYEQY
13	TRBV28	.	ASSPGGQGREKLF
14	TRBV9	.	ASSVTGLSAYNEQF
16	TRBV4-1	.	ASSQEGTAVLAKNIQY
12	TRBV11-1	.	ASSRSTRQETQY
13	TRBV5-5	.	ASSYTGTGLNEQY
11	TRBV2	.	ASSMTGQETQY
16	TRBV7-9	.	ASRPRNKVSGMTDTQY
18	TRBV6-1	.	ASSVGQGRGGRALSDTQY
11	TRBV28	.	ASSVPSGSPLH
13	TRBV27	.	ASSRTGDHTEGQY
14	TRBV27	.	ASSLSPRQGAYEQY
13	TRBV5-6	.	ASSLQSAGLYEQY
15	TRBV7-9	.	ASSLGRGGSGYNEQF
13	TRBV6-1	.	ASSLTSGGRDTQY
18	TRBV7-2	.	ASSLAEDRGVRTYTHEQY
11	TRBV7-9	.	ASSFGGSYEQY
12	TRBV10-3	.	AIRSQGGKDTQY
15	TRBV11-3	once	ASSDKSVQGVREKLF
11	TRBV9	.	ASSVGGSTEAF
12	TRBV10-3	.	AISRGQDSYEQY
12	TRBV6-1	.	ASSDRERVDEQY
11	TRBV29-1	.	SASRDTNTEAF
16	TRBV27	few	ASSRVFRLAGGPETQY
13	TRBV7-9	.	ASSSGLAGSYEQY
11	TRBV27	few	ASRPFRYNEQF
12	TRBV5-4	.	ASSLVVDTDTQY
13	TRBV5-1	.	ASSPISGSHLEQY